This TCR beta chain emerged from a study of blood T cell repertoires in COVID-19. Background on the study: The origin of the acute and convalescent COVID-19 samples was the United States, Italy and Spain.

In the source study's methods: Amplified reference gene primers provided the basis for estimating nucleated cell counts. Repertoires were generated with immunoSEQ multiplex PCR, while TCRdb's copy carries only in-frame clones and drops some. D and trimming come from the DNA, and the V and J calls and clone size come from that table. Found here are 110,000 or so clones, 55% to 75% of them singletons; the top ten hold about 2%. With 2 bases removed from V and 0 bases from J, the gap between germline ends came to 7 bases. The germline V gene has CDR1 KGHSH and CDR2 LQKENI. This CDR3 comprises 15 residues.

The rearrangement joins TRBV18 to TRBJ2-2; D ambiguous. Sequencing was carried out using peripheral blood. The source is a middle-aged woman with acute or convalescent COVID-19. The CDR3 DNA is TGTGCCAGCTCACCAGCGCGAGCGAACACCGGGGAGCTGTTTTTT. Protein: CASSPARANTGELFF.